A single count supports the clone carrying this T cell receptor beta chain. Its target is not known. The trim removed 8 bases at V and 7 bases at J, leaving 15 bases unmatched. Germline lookup yields CDR1 SGHVS and CDR2 FNYEAQ. This CDR3 spans 17 amino acids. Using immunoSEQ multiplex PCR, the repertoire was profiled, and TCRdb retains in-frame clones only, with some absent. Found here are approximately 200,000 clones, 88% of them singletons; the top ten hold around 3%. The data are from a study of cytomegalovirus exposure and HLA in healthy donors. The donors were part of the validation cohort of roughly 110 subjects. That cohort was separate from the first cohort, which comprised fewer than 800 subjects. General study results and limits: In vitro testing confirmed a few CMV-associated chains as specific for CMV antigens. Associated with cytomegalovirus, according to the listing, were approximately 160 TCR beta chains. The classifier, whose performance was assessed in both the original and validation cohorts, reportedly diagnosed cytomegalovirus status with high specificity and sensitivity.

Sample: PBMCs. The source is a young woman in good health and CMV-seronegative. V and J are TRBV7-6 and TRBJ2-2; 11 nucleotides agree with TRBD2. The CDR3 sequence: CASANRVAGGPVGELFF. CDR3 coding DNA: TGTGCCAGCGCGAACCGGGTAGCGGGAGGGCCGGTCGGGGAGCTGTTTTTT.